The 18 T cell receptor beta chains below were found in one sample sequenced in a study of T cells after yellow fever vaccination. TCRdb called the 5' RACE reads again in MiXCR, with one record for every CDR3 protein. The repertoire holds some 100,000 distinct CDR3 sequences, with about 8.2% as singletons. The specimen was CD8+ T cells not binding an NS4B(214-222) dextramer, sorted from PBMCs, collected approximately 15 days after the first yellow fever vaccination. The receptors were sampled from a man in his late teens or twenties who received the YFV17D yellow fever vaccine.

This clonotype was found a few times. The chain combines TRBV5-1 with TRBJ1-3, with 7 bases matching TRBD1. V gave up 3 bases and J gave up 0 bases; unmatched junction bases: 6. The CDR3 length is 16 residues. Germline assignment: CDR1 SGHRS and CDR2 YFSETQ. CDR3 DNA: TGCGCCAGCAGCTCAACAGGGGCCGCCTCTGGAAACACCATATATTTT. Its translation: CASSSTGAASGNTIYF.

In this sample, this clonotype turned up a few times. This chain uses TRBV6-5 with TRBJ2-3, with 9 bases identical to TRBD2. The CDR3 runs to 16 residues. The V segment lost 6 bases and the J segment 7 bases; nucleotides outside the gene matches: 14. Looked up from germline, CDR1 is MNHEY and CDR2 is SVGAGI. The CDR3 nucleotides are TGTGCCAGCAGGCCGAAAGCGGGGGGCTGGGGAAATACGCAGTATTTT. Its translation: CASRPKAGGWGNTQYF.

This chain connects TRBV19 to TRBJ2-1; no firm D call. The CDR3 is made up of 13 amino acids. Germline CDR1 and CDR2: LNHDA and SQIVND (reference sequence). V lost 2 bases to trimming and J lost 10 bases, with 12 bases between them. This chain's CDR3 is CASSIRIGPEQFF. Written as DNA, the CDR3 is TGTGCCAGTAGTATAAGGATCGGGCCAGAGCAGTTCTTC.

This clonotype has more than one count but fewer than ten. The V and J genes are TRBV27 and TRBJ2-5; no clear D gene. Germline V gene sequence: CDR1 MNHEY, CDR2 SMNVEV (reference sequence). The CDR3 consists of 13 residues. The V gene lost 6 bases and the J gene lost 3 bases, with 11 bases spanning the gap. In nucleotides, the CDR3 is TGTGCCAGCAGCAAAGGTGGGGAAGAGACCCAGTACTTC. Protein product: CASSKGGEETQYF.

This clonotype turned up a few times. The chain combines TRBV6-2 or TRBV6-3 with TRBJ2-7; D is undetermined. CDR1 MNHEY and CDR2 SVGEGT come from the germline V gene. The CDR3 has 14 residues. The V end lost 0 bases, the J end lost 4 bases, and 10 bases lay between the germline ends. The CDR3 sequence: CASSYSRETYEQYV. The CDR3, as DNA: TGTGCCAGCAGTTACTCGAGAGAAACATACGAGCAGTACGTC.

Ten or more counts support this clonotype. V gene TRBV15 combines with J gene TRBJ2-1, with D unresolved. CDR1 and CDR2 (germline): LNHNV, YYDKDF (reference sequence). This CDR3 has 15 residues. V lost 1 base and J lost 1, with 8 bases in between. The CDR3: CATSRGQVSYNEQFF. The CDR3 DNA sequence: TGTGCCACCAGCAGAGGCCAGGTTTCCTACAATGAGCAGTTCTTC.

There are a few counts of this clonotype. CDR3 protein: CASTSGTGIVEQFF. The CDR3 DNA reads TGTGCCAGCACCTCCGGGACAGGGATTGTTGAGCAGTTCTTC. This chain joins TRBV6-1 and TRBJ2-1; 9 bases match TRBD1. The CDR3 runs to 14 residues. Germline-derived CDR1 and CDR2 are MNHNS and SASEGT. V gave up 7 bases and J gave up 9 bases; unmatched junction bases: 10.

A few counts support this clonotype. The rearrangement links TRBV4-3 to TRBJ2-6, with D uncertain. The CDR3 is 16 residues long. CDR1 is LGHNA, CDR2 YSLEER, per germline. V lost 4 bases and J lost 0, with 10 bases in between. The CDR3 DNA reads TGCGCCAGCAGCCGACTCCCGACCTCTGGGGCCAACGTCCTGACTTTC. Amino acid sequence: CASSRLPTSGANVLTF.

The J gene is TRBJ2-3, the V gene TRBV15, with 8 bases that match TRBD2. Germline values: CDR1 LNHNV, CDR2 YYDKDF (reference sequence). With 1 base clipped from V and 5 bases from J, the junction kept 5 bases outside the gene matches. CDR3 length equals 15 residues. CDR3 loop: CATSRAGGLLDTQYF. CDR3 nucleotides: TGTGCCACCAGCAGAGCGGGGGGGCTTTTAGATACGCAGTATTTT.

This chain links TRBV29-1 with TRBJ1-2, with D unclear. V lost 1 base to trimming and J lost 7 bases, with 10 bases between them. The germline V gene encodes CDR1 SQVTM and CDR2 ANQGSEA. The CDR3 covers 12 residues. The CDR3 region has the DNA TGCAGCGTTGAAGGATTCGACGGTGGCTACACCTTC. Its translation is CSVEGFDGGYTF. The variable domain in full, with the rest retrieved from reference TRBV29-1 and TRBJ1-2, is SAVISQKPSRDICQRGTSLTIQCQVDSQVTMMFWYRQQPGQSLTLIATANQGSEATYESGFVIDKFPISRPNLTFSTLTVSNMSPEDSSIYLCSVEGFDGGYTFGSGTRLTVV.

The chain links TRBV2 to TRBJ2-3; 9 bases fit TRBD2. The CDR3 loop spans 14 amino acids. CDR1 SNHLY and CDR2 FYNNEI come from the germline V gene. V trimming: 10 bases; J trimming: 5 bases; junction bases outside the gene matches: 10. CDR3 in amino acids: CATLGGGAKDTQYF. For the CDR3, the DNA is TGTGCCACCCTTGGCGGGGGGGCGAAAGATACGCAGTATTTT.

This clonotype has more than one count but fewer than ten. J is TRBJ2-7 and V is TRBV6-5; D is undetermined. CDR3 length equals 16 residues. The ends were cut back, 3 bases at V and 0 bases at J, with 15 bases in the middle. From germline, CDR1 is MNHEY and CDR2 SVGAGI. CDR3 bases: TGTGCCAGCAGTTATTCCCCGGACCGAAGCTCCTACGAGCAGTACGTC. It yields the protein CASSYSPDRSSYEQYV.

A few counts support this clonotype. This chain joins TRBV7-2 and TRBJ2-3, with 9 bases aligning to TRBD1. J was trimmed by 2 bases and V by 3 bases; bases with no gene match: 6. CDR3 length: 16 residues. Germline-derived CDR1 and CDR2 are SGHTA and FQGNSA. The CDR3 coding sequence is TGTGCCAGCAGCTTTTCGGGACAGGGCCTCACAGATACGCAGTATTTT. The encoded protein is CASSFSGQGLTDTQYF.

J is TRBJ2-3 and V is TRBV6-5; D is unresolved. The ends were cut back, 2 bases at V and 0 bases at J, with 6 bases in the middle. The germline V gene has CDR1 MNHEY and CDR2 SVGAGI. The CDR3 covers 14 residues. The CDR3 protein is CASSYVGSTDTQYF. The CDR3, as DNA: TGTGCCAGCAGTTACGTGGGAAGCACAGATACGCAGTATTTT.

The table lists this clonotype with a few counts. The rearrangement links TRBV12-3 or TRBV12-4 to TRBJ2-4, with unresolved D. Trimming stripped 3 bases from V and 4 bases from J, with 10 bases between. The CDR3 is 14 amino acids. CDR3 in amino acids: CASSFGSTKNIQYF. In DNA form, the CDR3 reads TGTGCCAGCAGTTTTGGCAGTACTAAAAACATTCAGTACTTC.

V is TRBV7-8 and J is TRBJ2-3; maybe TRBD1 (6 bases). CDR3 size: 16 residues. The germline V and J ends were trimmed by 2 bases and 4 bases, with 16 bases remaining between them. Germline assignment: CDR1 SGHVS and CDR2 FQNEAQ. The CDR3 loop reads CASSLWAGDFSDTQYF. As DNA, the CDR3 is TGTGCCAGCAGCTTATGGGCAGGGGATTTCTCAGATACGCAGTATTTT.

This clonotype was counted ten times or more. J is TRBJ1-5 and V is TRBV5-1; 7 nucleotides align to TRBD1. Germline CDR1 and CDR2: SGHRS and YFSETQ. V was clipped by 4 bases and J by 7 bases; unmatched bases: 5. The CDR3 totals 13 residues. The CDR3 loop is CASSQGVNQPQHF. The CDR3, as DNA: TGCGCCAGCAGCCAGGGGGTCAACCAGCCCCAGCATTTT. The whole variable domain, remainder taken from reference TRBV5-1 and TRBJ1-5, is KAGVTQTPRYLIKTRGQQVTLSCSPISGHRSVSWYQQTPGQGLQFLFEYFSETQRNKGNFPGRFSGRQFSNSRSEMNVSTLELGDSALYLCASSQGVNQPQHFGDGTRLSIL.

The V gene is TRBV12-3 or TRBV12-4, the J gene TRBJ2-7; D gene uncertain. The CDR3 consists of 12 residues. V lost 1 base, J lost 5 bases, and 6 bases lay in between. The CDR3 DNA follows: TGTGCCAGCAGTTTAGGCGGTAACGAGCAGTACGTC. It codes for CASSLGGNEQYV.